The present T cell receptor beta chain was sequenced within a study of blood T cells in healthy people across ages. Using a J-beta primer mix together with a sample-barcoded 5' primer, a second PCR was run for roughly 6 to 11 cycles. In TCRdb, the 5' RACE reads were re-called with MiXCR into one record per CDR3 protein. Here the sample spans more than 700,000 distinct CDR3 sequences, about 53% being singletons. On this clonotype itself: Antigen: not known.

Notes on the study in general: The recorded TCR beta diversity per million T cells decreased in a roughly linear manner with age.

The sequence came from a man of 80 years or more in good health. Sequences were obtained from blood.

The CDR3 DNA reads TGCAGTGCTAGCCCTAGCACACTCTCCTACGAGCAGTACTTC. It codes for CSASPSTLSYEQYF. The chain has TRBV20-1 and TRBJ2-7; possibly TRBD2 for D (5 bases). Germline V CDR1 and CDR2: DFQATT, SNEGSKA (reference sequence). Trimming stripped 3 bases from V and 0 bases from J, with 12 bases between. This CDR3 is 14 amino acids long.